The 20 T cell receptor beta chains given below trace back to one sample, sequenced in a study of CD8 T cells in ankylosing spondylitis. Overall study results and limits: In ankylosing spondylitis blood, a motif of roughly eight highly homologous TCR beta variants appeared characteristic.

The antigens of these receptors remain unknown. TCRdb called the 5' RACE reads again in MiXCR, with one record for every CDR3 protein. The sample has roughly 700,000 distinct CDR3 sequences; 15% to 20% are singletons. The sample consisted of blood, either unsorted or a sorted T cell fraction (not recorded which). These receptor sequences come from a male donor with ankylosing spondylitis.

Here the CDR3 DNA reads TGTGCCAGCATCGAGCTCCCCGGGGAGCTGTTTTTT. Translated: CASIELPGELFF. This chain connects TRBV12-3 or TRBV12-4 to TRBJ2-2; D unclear. The length of the CDR3 is 12 residues. The V gene lost 7 bases and the J gene lost 6 bases, with 9 bases spanning the gap.

The V gene is TRBV5-4, the J gene TRBJ2-5; 7 bases match TRBD2. Per the germline V gene, CDR1 is SGHNT and CDR2 is YYREEE (reference sequence). The CDR3 is 16 residues long. V trimming: 4 bases; J trimming: 1 base; junction bases outside the gene matches: 10. CDR3 sequence reads: CASSPLLGGGQETQYF. The CDR3, as DNA: TGTGCCAGCAGCCCACTGTTGGGCGGGGGCCAAGAGACCCAGTACTTC. Drawing the rest from reference TRBV5-4 and TRBJ2-5, the complete variable domain is ETGVTQSPTHLIKTRGQQVTLRCSSQSGHNTVSWYQQALGQGPQFIFQYYREEENGRGNFPPRFSGLQFPNYSSELNVNALELDDSALYLCASSPLLGGGQETQYFGPGTRLLVL.

This chain uses TRBV6-5 with TRBJ2-1, with D unclear. Trimming pared 0 bases from V and 3 bases from J, leaving 15 bases between. The CDR3 totals 17 residues. Germline V CDR1 and CDR2: MNHEY, SVGAGI. CDR3 nucleotides: TGTGCCAGCAGTTACTCGAAACCCGAGAATATCTACAATGAGCAGTTCTTC. This sequence encodes CASSYSKPENIYNEQFF.

This clonotype was picked up many times. V is TRBV20-1 and J is TRBJ2-7; D unclear. V shed 0 bases and J shed 6 bases, with 27 bases lying between them. This CDR3 is 18 amino acids long. CDR1 is DFQATT, CDR2 SNEGSKA, per germline (reference sequence). The CDR3 loop is CSARDGLLAGKRKGEQYF. Here the CDR3 DNA reads TGCAGTGCTAGAGATGGTCTTTTGGCTGGGAAGAGGAAAGGCGAGCAGTACTTC.

This clonotype has a single count. CDR3 in DNA: TGTGCCTGGAGTGTAAAACAAGGCACCTTC. Translated: CAWSVKQGTF. The chain recombines TRBV30 with TRBJ1-2, with D unclear. V was trimmed by 0 bases and J by 13 bases, leaving 9 bases between them. Per the germline V gene, CDR1 is GTSNPN and CDR2 is SVGIG (reference sequence). This CDR3 is 10 amino acids long. Using reference TRBV30 and TRBJ1-2 for the parts outside the CDR3, the full variable domain is SQTIHQWPATLVQPVGSPLSLECTVEGTSNPNLYWYRQAAGRGLQLLFYSVGIGQISSEVPQNLSASRPQDRQFILSSKKLLLSDSGFYLCAWSVKQGTFGSGTRLTVV.

The V call is TRBV5-5, the J call TRBJ2-1, with D possibly matching TRBD1 (7 bases). Germline V lookup: CDR1 SGHKS, CDR2 YYEKEE (reference sequence). The CDR3 extends over 15 amino acids. V lost 4 bases, J lost 4 bases, and 15 bases lay in between. Here the CDR3 reads CASSTEGAHYNEQFF. The DNA of the CDR3 is TGTGCCAGCAGCACGGAGGGGGCGCATTACAATGAGCAGTTCTTC.

The chain links TRBV7-2 to TRBJ2-1; D is ambiguous. Germline V gives CDR1 SGHTA, CDR2 FQGNSA. This CDR3 has 13 residues. Trimming shortened V by 7 bases and J by 9 bases, and 16 bases separated the two germline ends. CDR3 amino acids: CASTRTPPGEQFF. The CDR3 nucleotides read TGTGCCAGCACCCGGACCCCCCCGGGTGAGCAGTTCTTC.

This chain uses TRBV5-1 with TRBJ2-5, with 10 positions matching TRBD1. The V and J ends lost 4 bases and 5 bases, in that order; junction bases with no gene match: 11. CDR1 is SGHRS and CDR2 is YFSETQ in the germline V gene. CDR3 length equals 16 residues. The CDR3 loop reads CASSALGQGPIETQYF. The CDR3 DNA follows: TGCGCCAGCAGCGCGCTGGGACAGGGGCCGATTGAGACCCAGTACTTC. The full variable domain, with the rest looked up from reference TRBV5-1 and TRBJ2-5, is KAGVTQTPRYLIKTRGQQVTLSCSPISGHRSVSWYQQTPGQGLQFLFEYFSETQRNKGNFPGRFSGRQFSNSRSEMNVSTLELGDSALYLCASSALGQGPIETQYFGPGTRLLVL.

This clonotype was counted a single time. The chain is built from TRBV4-3 and TRBJ2-5, with D maybe TRBD1 (5 bases). With 1 base removed from V and 1 base from J, the gap between germline ends came to 10 bases. From germline, CDR1 is LGHNA and CDR2 YSLEER. CDR3 length equals 15 residues. The CDR3: CASSQGAQGQETQYF. CDR3 DNA: TGCGCCAGCAGCCAAGGAGCCCAGGGCCAAGAGACCCAGTACTTC.

In this sample, this clonotype turned up a few times. The V and J genes are TRBV11-2 and TRBJ1-2, with 9 bases aligning to TRBD1. The CDR3 has 12 residues. With V trimmed by 2 bases and J by 12 bases, 4 bases remained unmatched. The V gene's germline CDR1 is SGHAT and CDR2 FQNNGV. The CDR3 loop reads CASSLSGTGHTF. The CDR3 bases are TGTGCCAGCAGCTTATCTGGGACAGGGCACACCTTC.

This clonotype occurred a few times. The chain carries TRBV7-3 and TRBJ2-3; 12 bases align to TRBD2. Germline-derived CDR1 and CDR2 are SGHTA and FQGTGA. This CDR3 spans 14 amino acids. Trimming at V came to 5 bases and at J to 6 bases, leaving 3 bases not matched to a gene. The DNA of the CDR3 is TGTGCCAGCAGCGTCCTAGCGGGAGGGGATACGCAGTATTTT. It specifies CASSVLAGGDTQYF.

This clonotype has more than one count but fewer than ten. This chain joins TRBV28 and TRBJ2-4; D is perhaps TRBD2 (6 bases). Trimming cost V 3 bases and J 1 base, with 13 bases left between them. This CDR3 is built from 16 residues. CDR1 MDHEN and CDR2 SYDVKM come from the germline V gene. CDR3 protein: CASSFSASEAKNIQYF. The CDR3, as DNA: TGTGCCAGCAGTTTCTCGGCTAGCGAGGCCAAAAACATTCAGTACTTC.

This clonotype came up many times. The chain links TRBV20-1 to TRBJ2-1; TRBD2 might be the D (6 bases). The CDR3 extends over 13 amino acids. From germline, CDR1 is DFQATT and CDR2 SNEGSKA (reference sequence). Trimming took 5 bases from V and 6 from J, leaving 14 bases between them. DNA of the CDR3: TGCAGTGCTCCTAACGGGAGACTCAATGAGCAGTTCTTC. It encodes CSAPNGRLNEQFF.

The CDR3 is CASSPQGANNEQFF. CDR3 nucleotides: TGTGCCAGCAGCCCCCAGGGGGCCAACAATGAGCAGTTCTTC. The chain joins TRBV6-1 to TRBJ2-1; 8 bases match TRBD1. Germline values: CDR1 MNHNS, CDR2 SASEGT. The CDR3 is 14 amino acids. The V segment lost 6 bases and the J segment 5 bases; nucleotides outside the gene matches: 6.

The chain combines TRBV20-1 with TRBJ1-5; a weak D match, TRBD1 (6 bases). The CDR3 spans 15 residues. In germline, CDR1 is DFQATT, CDR2 SNEGSKA (reference sequence). V shed 3 bases and J shed 3 bases, with 15 bases lying between them. The chain's CDR3 is CSASLEDRTNQPQHF. CDR3 DNA: TGCAGTGCTAGCCTTGAAGACAGGACCAATCAGCCCCAGCATTTT.

The chain has TRBV20-1 and TRBJ2-3; 14 nucleotides match TRBD2. The J segment lost 4 bases and the V segment lost 4 bases, leaving 10 bases of the junction unmatched. The germline V gene encodes CDR1 DFQATT and CDR2 SNEGSKA (reference sequence). The CDR3 has 17 residues. CDR3 sequence: CSAKTSGRASGPDTQYF. CDR3 sequence (DNA): TGCAGTGCTAAGACTAGCGGGAGGGCCTCGGGCCCAGATACGCAGTATTTT.

In this sample, this clonotype turned up a few times. The V gene is TRBV27, the J gene TRBJ2-1; 8 nucleotides agree with TRBD1. The CDR3 spans 15 residues. Per germline, CDR1 MNHEY and CDR2 SMNVEV (reference sequence). Losses at the gene ends were 5 bases for V and 3 bases for J; bases not matched to a gene: 6. The CDR3, as DNA: TGTGCCAGCAGTCCCGCCGGGACAGGCTACAATGAGCAGTTCTTC. Its translation is CASSPAGTGYNEQFF.

This clonotype was picked up many times. The chain has TRBV7-2 and TRBJ2-7; unclear D gene. The V end lost 3 bases, the J end lost 0 bases, and 12 bases lay between the germline ends. CDR1 and CDR2 from the germline V gene are SGHTA and FQGNSA. There are 15 residues in the CDR3. This CDR3 reads CASSFRHFASYEQYF. The CDR3 DNA reads as TGTGCCAGCAGCTTCAGGCATTTCGCCTCCTACGAGCAGTACTTC.

The rearrangement joins TRBV10-3 to TRBJ2-5; D is undetermined. Germline CDR1 ENHRY, CDR2 SYGVKD. V was trimmed by 3 bases and J by 5 bases, leaving 7 bases between them. The CDR3 spans 12 residues. Written as DNA, the CDR3 is TGTGCCATCAGTGAAGTTGGGGAGACCCAGTACTTC. Amino acids: CAISEVGETQYF.

This clonotype was seen a handful of times. The V call is TRBV12-3 or TRBV12-4, the J call TRBJ2-2; D call uncertain. Between the trimmed V and J ends, which lost 6 bases and 4 bases, there was a span of 9 bases. The CDR3 covers 13 residues. CDR3 loop: CASRLRSTGELFF. CDR3 sequence (DNA): TGTGCCAGCAGGTTAAGGAGCACCGGGGAGCTGTTTTTT.